The text below deals with one TCR beta chain. The antigen remains unidentified. The data were produced by immunoSEQ multiplex PCR, yet TCRdb's version contains in-frame clones alone and is incomplete. The profile covers 100,000 or so clones, with around 81% appearing a single time and around 15% taken by the ten largest. The CDR3 consists of 13 residues. Germline CDR1 and CDR2: SGHRS and YFSETQ. Trimming pared 0 bases from V and 4 bases from J, leaving 7 bases between. The sample comes from a study of Ad26.COV2.S vaccination and SARS-CoV-2 variants. Points from the study as a whole: Placebo recipients showed lower spike-specific TCR breadth than vaccinees. Whether participants received vaccine or placebo, their non-spike TCR breadth was similar. Once vaccination had occurred, spike-specific CD8+ and CD4+ T cell responses reportedly showed substantial breadth. Possible underestimation of total T cell responses by the TCR breadth and depth analyses was noted.

The rearrangement joins TRBV5-1 to TRBJ1-1; D is perhaps TRBD1 (5 bases). This receptor was identified in a human donor who had recovered from COVID-19. The sample consisted of peripheral blood, taken after recovery from COVID-19. CDR3 nucleotides: TGCGCCAGCAGCTTGGCCGGGACCACTGAAGCTTTCTTT. This sequence encodes CASSLAGTTEAFF.